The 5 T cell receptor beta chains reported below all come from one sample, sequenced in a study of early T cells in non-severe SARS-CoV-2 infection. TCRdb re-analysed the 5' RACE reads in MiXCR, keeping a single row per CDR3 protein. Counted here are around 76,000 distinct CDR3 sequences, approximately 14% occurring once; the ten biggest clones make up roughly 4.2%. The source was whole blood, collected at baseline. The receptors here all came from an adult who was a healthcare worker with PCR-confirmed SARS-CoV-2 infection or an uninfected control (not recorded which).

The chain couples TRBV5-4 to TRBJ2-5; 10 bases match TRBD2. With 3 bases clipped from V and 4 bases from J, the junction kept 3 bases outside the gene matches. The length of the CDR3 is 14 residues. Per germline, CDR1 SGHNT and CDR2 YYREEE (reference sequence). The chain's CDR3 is CASSSRLAGETQYF. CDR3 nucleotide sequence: TGTGCCAGCAGCTCCCGACTAGCGGGAGAGACCCAGTACTTC. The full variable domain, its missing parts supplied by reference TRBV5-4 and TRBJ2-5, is ETGVTQSPTHLIKTRGQQVTLRCSSQSGHNTVSWYQQALGQGPQFIFQYYREEENGRGNFPPRFSGLQFPNYSSELNVNALELDDSALYLCASSSRLAGETQYFGPGTRLLVL.

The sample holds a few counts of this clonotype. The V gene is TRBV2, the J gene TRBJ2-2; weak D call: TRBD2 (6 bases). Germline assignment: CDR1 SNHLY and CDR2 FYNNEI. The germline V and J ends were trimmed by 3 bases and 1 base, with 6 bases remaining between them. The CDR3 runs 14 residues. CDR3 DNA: TGTGCCAGCAGTGAGCGGGGGAACACCGGGGAGCTGTTTTTT. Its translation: CASSERGNTGELFF.

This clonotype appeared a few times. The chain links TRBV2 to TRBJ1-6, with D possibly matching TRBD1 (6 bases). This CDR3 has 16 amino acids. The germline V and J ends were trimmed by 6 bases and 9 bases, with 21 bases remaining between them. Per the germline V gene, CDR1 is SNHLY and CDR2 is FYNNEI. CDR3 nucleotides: TGTGCCAGCAGCCCCAGGGGCCCCACAGCTTTTTCACCCCTCCACTTT. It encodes CASSPRGPTAFSPLHF.

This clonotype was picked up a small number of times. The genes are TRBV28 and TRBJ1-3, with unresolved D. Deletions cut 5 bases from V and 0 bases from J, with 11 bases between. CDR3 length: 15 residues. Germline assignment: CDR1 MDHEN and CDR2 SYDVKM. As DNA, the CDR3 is TGTGCCAGCAGTGAGTCTGCTTTCTCTGGAAACACCATATATTTT. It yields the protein CASSESAFSGNTIYF.

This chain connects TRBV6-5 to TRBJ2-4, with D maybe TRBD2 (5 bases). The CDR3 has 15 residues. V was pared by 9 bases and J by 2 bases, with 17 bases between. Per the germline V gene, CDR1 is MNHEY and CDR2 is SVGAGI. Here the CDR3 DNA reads TGTGCCAGTCTTCCCCGGGGTACATCCAAAAACATTCAGTACTTC. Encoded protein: CASLPRGTSKNIQYF.